Each of the 32 T cell receptor beta chains below was sequenced from the same sample in a study of blood T cell repertoires in COVID-19 (TCRdb year 2020). Receptors were amplified or captured by the immunoSEQ multiplex PCR assay. TCRdb carries this immuneACCESS record with in-frame sequences only. Its versions omit some clonotypes, under half of them owing to an unresolved V gene in the studies checked, with the rest unexplained. This sample lists 250,000 to 350,000 clones; approximately 91% were detected once. The ten largest clones take up around 2.2% of the sample. Material for sequencing was peripheral blood. The receptors were gathered from a woman aged 25 to 39 with COVID-19, enrolled during active disease.

In DNA, the CDR3 is TGTGCCACCAGTGATTTGAGGGACAGGGGAGTAGATACGCAGTATTTT. Protein: CATSDLRDRGVDTQYF. V gene TRBV24-1 combines with J gene TRBJ2-3, with 10 bases aligning to TRBD1. The junction had 4 bases not matched to a gene; V was cut back by 0 bases and J by 5 bases. CDR3 length equals 16 residues. The V gene's germline CDR1 is KGHDR and CDR2 SFDVKD.

The rearrangement links TRBV19 to TRBJ1-3; no clear D gene. The V end was cut by 7 bases, the J end by 2 bases, with 15 bases between. Germline assignment: CDR1 LNHDA and CDR2 SQIVND (reference sequence). The CDR3 runs to 15 residues. The CDR3 bases are TGTGCCAGTACCTCCGGGAGGGAAACTGGAAACACCATATATTTT. It yields the protein CASTSGRETGNTIYF.

V usage is TRBV27 and J usage is TRBJ2-2; D is ambiguous. The CDR3 contains 14 residues. V was pared by 5 bases and J by 4 bases, with 11 bases between. The germline V gene encodes CDR1 MNHEY and CDR2 SMNVEV (reference sequence). CDR3 bases: TGTGCCAGCAGTCAAGTACAGCTCACCGGGGAGCTGTTTTTT. Its protein product is CASSQVQLTGELFF.

This clone was seen a single time. The CDR3 spells CASSLSGGPDTEAFF. The CDR3 region has the DNA TGTGCCAGCAGCTTAAGCGGGGGCCCGGACACTGAAGCTTTCTTT. This chain joins TRBV7-2 and TRBJ1-1; tentative D call: TRBD1 (6 bases). The CDR3 is 15 residues long. Per the germline V gene, CDR1 is SGHTA and CDR2 is FQGNSA. The V and J ends lost 2 bases and 3 bases respectively, with 13 bases between them.

This chain connects TRBV19 to TRBJ1-1; D is undetermined. Trimming shortened V by 7 bases and J by 6 bases, and 21 bases separated the two germline ends. This CDR3 has 15 amino acids. Per germline, CDR1 LNHDA and CDR2 SQIVND (reference sequence). The CDR3 region has the DNA TGTGCCAGTATAACGGGGATGGGAGGTAGAGCTGAAGCTTTCTTT. This translates into CASITGMGGRAEAFF. The variable domain in full, completed from reference TRBV19 and TRBJ1-1, reads DGGITQSPKYLFRKEGQNVTLSCEQNLNHDAMYWYRQDPGQGLRLIYYSQIVNDFQKGDIAEGYSVSREKKESFPLTVTSAQKNPTAFYLCASITGMGGRAEAFFGQGTRLTVV.

This chain joins TRBV7-9 and TRBJ2-1, with a possible D match to TRBD2 (5 bases). Germline CDR1 and CDR2: SEHNR and FQNEAQ (reference sequence). The CDR3 runs to 15 residues. V was trimmed by 1 base and J by 0 bases, leaving 7 bases between them. CDR3 bases: TGTGCCAGCAGCTTAGGAGGGCTCTCCTACAATGAGCAGTTCTTC. Protein: CASSLGGLSYNEQFF.

This chain connects TRBV4-2 to TRBJ1-3; possibly TRBD1 for D (6 bases). Trimming shortened V by 0 bases and J by 2 bases, and 8 bases separated the two germline ends. CDR1 and CDR2 from the germline V gene are LGHNA and YNFKEQ. CDR3 length: 15 amino acids. The CDR3: CASSQDNRAGNTIYF. For the CDR3, the DNA is TGTGCCAGCAGCCAAGACAACAGGGCTGGAAACACCATATATTTT.

The chain employs TRBV30 and TRBJ2-2; possibly TRBD2 for D (6 bases). Germline CDR1 is GTSNPN and CDR2 is SVGIG (reference sequence). The germline V and J ends were trimmed by 0 bases and 7 bases, with 21 bases remaining between them. This CDR3 contains 17 residues. CDR3 DNA sequence: TGTGCCTGGAGTGTACCTTGGGGGAGGTTAAGCATCGGGGAGCTGTTTTTT. Protein: CAWSVPWGRLSIGELFF.

V is TRBV27 and J is TRBJ1-1, with TRBD1 matching over 8 bases. This CDR3 region has 12 residues. The V and J ends lost 6 bases and 8 bases, in that order; junction bases with no gene match: 5. Germline-derived CDR1 and CDR2 are MNHEY and SMNVEV (reference sequence). The CDR3 reads CASSPRDREAFF. The CDR3 nucleotides read TGTGCCAGCAGCCCCCGGGACAGGGAAGCTTTCTTT.

The chain recombines TRBV19 with TRBJ1-5; possibly TRBD1 for D (6 bases). CDR1 is LNHDA, CDR2 SQIVND, per germline (reference sequence). V gave up 3 bases and J gave up 2 bases, with 14 bases separating them. The CDR3 runs to 16 residues. In nucleotides, the CDR3 is TGTGCCAGTAGTATGCCAGGGGCCCCCGGCAATCAGCCCCAGCATTTT. Translated: CASSMPGAPGNQPQHF.

Remarks on this clone: At the DNA level, this CDR3 is encoded by other sequences in the same sample as well. The chain recombines TRBV6-1 with TRBJ1-1; D gene unclear. The germline V and J ends were trimmed by 1 base and 4 bases, with 7 bases remaining between them. From germline, CDR1 is MNHNS and CDR2 SASEGT. This CDR3 has 13 residues. The CDR3 region has the DNA TGTGCCAGCAGTGAAGTGGGAGCCACTGAAGCTTTCTTT. Residues: CASSEVGATEAFF.

The chain uses TRBV19 and TRBJ1-3; 7 bases line up with TRBD1. Trimming cost V 5 bases and J 0 bases; bases outside gene matches: 4. This CDR3 is built from 15 residues. CDR1 is LNHDA, CDR2 SQIVND, per germline (reference sequence). Here the CDR3 DNA reads TGTGCCAGTAGTGTGGGACAGAGCTCTGGAAACACCATATATTTT. Its translation: CASSVGQSSGNTIYF.

The rearrangement links TRBV30 to TRBJ2-5, with TRBD2 matching over 7 bases. Trimming removed 4 bases from V and 5 bases from J; junction bases left unmatched: 7. CDR1 is GTSNPN and CDR2 is SVGIG in the germline V gene (reference sequence). The CDR3 sequence is 13 residues long. In DNA, the CDR3 is TGTGCCTGGAACGGGGGGAGGTTGGAGACCCAGTACTTC. Translation gives CAWNGGRLETQYF.

This chain links TRBV6-5 with TRBJ1-1; D is uncertain. The V and J ends lost 8 bases and 2 bases respectively, with 12 bases between them. In germline, CDR1 is MNHEY, CDR2 SVGAGI. This CDR3 contains 13 residues. The CDR3 bases are TGTGCCAGCGTCGGTATTGGTAACACTGAAGCTTTCTTT. As protein: CASVGIGNTEAFF.

The chain employs TRBV27 and TRBJ1-5; TRBD1 matches at 7 bases. CDR1 and CDR2 from the germline V gene are MNHEY and SMNVEV (reference sequence). V trimming: 5 bases; J trimming: 1 base; junction bases outside the gene matches: 2. The CDR3 covers 14 residues. The CDR3 sequence is CASSRRGSNQPQHF. CDR3 nucleotide sequence: TGTGCCAGCAGTCGCAGGGGGAGCAATCAGCCCCAGCATTTT.

This chain joins TRBV4-2 and TRBJ2-3; TRBD2 matches 9 bases. With V trimmed by 1 base and J by 4 bases, 3 bases remained unmatched. Germline V gene data show CDR1 as LGHNA and CDR2 as YNFKEQ. The CDR3 consists of 15 residues. The CDR3 reads CASSQGGTSSDTQYF. DNA for the CDR3: TGTGCCAGCAGCCAAGGGGGGACTAGCTCAGATACGCAGTATTTT.

This sequence joins TRBV5-1 and TRBJ1-2; 8 bases match TRBD1. This CDR3 has 15 amino acids. V was clipped by 4 bases and J by 0 bases; unmatched bases: 5. Germline loops: CDR1 SGHRS, CDR2 YFSETQ. DNA of the CDR3: TGCGCCAGCAGCGGCGGGACAGGTACTAACTATGGCTACACCTTC. It translates to CASSGGTGTNYGYTF.

This chain uses TRBV2 with TRBJ1-2; perhaps TRBD1 as D (6 bases). In germline, CDR1 is SNHLY, CDR2 FYNNEI. This CDR3 is built from 13 residues. V dropped 5 bases and J dropped 8 bases, with 15 bases sitting between them. This chain's CDR3 is CASSSNRVRGYTF. The CDR3 DNA sequence: TGTGCCAGCAGTTCGAACAGGGTCCGGGGCTACACCTTC.

The genes are TRBV27 and TRBJ2-1; 9 bases agree with TRBD1. CDR3 size: 13 residues. Trimming at V came to 6 bases and at J to 10 bases, leaving 7 bases not matched to a gene. Per the germline V gene, CDR1 is MNHEY and CDR2 is SMNVEV (reference sequence). DNA for the CDR3: TGTGCCAGCAGGAATTCCGGGACAGGGGAGCAGTTCTTC. Amino acid sequence: CASRNSGTGEQFF.

The chain has TRBV5-1 and TRBJ2-7; TRBD2 agrees at 14 bases. CDR1 and CDR2 from the germline V gene are SGHRS and YFSETQ. The J segment lost 8 bases and the V segment lost 0 bases, leaving 10 bases of the junction unmatched. The CDR3 has 17 residues. CDR3 coding DNA: TGCGCCAGCAGCTTGGCGGGACTAGCGGGAGAGGATTGGCAGCAGTACTTC. It specifies CASSLAGLAGEDWQQYF.

The V gene is TRBV28, the J gene TRBJ2-2, with a tentative D call TRBD1 (6 bases). The CDR3 sequence is 14 residues long. Germline V gene lookup returns CDR1 MDHEN and CDR2 SYDVKM. The V gene lost 10 bases and the J gene lost 0 bases, with 12 bases spanning the gap. The CDR3 coding sequence is TGTGCCATTCCCGGGACACCGAACACCGGGGAGCTGTTTTTT. This gives the protein CAIPGTPNTGELFF.

The chain links TRBV10-3 to TRBJ1-2, with a weak D call TRBD1 (6 bases). The V and J ends lost 6 bases and 8 bases respectively, with 25 bases between them. The CDR3 length is 16 residues. Per germline, CDR1 ENHRY and CDR2 SYGVKD. CDR3: CAIRDEQGLPLQGYTF. DNA for the CDR3: TGTGCCATCAGAGACGAACAGGGCCTCCCACTCCAAGGCTACACCTTC.

This chain connects TRBV5-6 to TRBJ2-3; maybe TRBD2 (6 bases). CDR1 is SGHDT, CDR2 YYEEEE, per germline. Between the trimmed V and J ends, which lost 4 bases and 1 base, there was a span of 10 bases. This CDR3 spans 14 amino acids. The CDR3 bases are TGTGCCAGCAGCCGAGGGGAGGGCACAGATACGCAGTATTTT. Encoded protein: CASSRGEGTDTQYF. Based on the CDR3 plus reference TRBV5-6 and TRBJ2-3, the full variable domain is DAGVTQSPTHLIKTRGQQVTLRCSPKSGHDTVSWYQQALGQGPQFIFQYYEEEERQRGNFPDRFSGHQFPNYSSELNVNALLLGDSALYLCASSRGEGTDTQYFGPGTRLTVL.

The rearrangement links TRBV5-4 to TRBJ2-1; perhaps TRBD2 as D (6 bases). This CDR3 has 13 amino acids. CDR1 is SGHNT, CDR2 YYREEE, per germline (reference sequence). V lost 4 bases and J 6 bases, leaving 11 bases between the germline ends. The CDR3 region has the DNA TGTGCCAGCAGCCGGGGGACCTTCAATGAGCAGTTCTTC. This sequence encodes CASSRGTFNEQFF.

The genes are TRBV27 and TRBJ2-1; 9 nucleotides agree with TRBD1. The J segment lost 0 bases and the V segment lost 7 bases, leaving 10 bases of the junction unmatched. Germline V gives CDR1 MNHEY, CDR2 SMNVEV (reference sequence). This CDR3 has 17 residues. The CDR3 nucleotides are TGTGCCAGCACCGAACTACAGGGGGCTAGCTCCTACAATGAGCAGTTCTTC. Protein: CASTELQGASSYNEQFF.

The J gene is TRBJ2-1, the V gene TRBV5-1; D possibly corresponds to TRBD2 (5 bases). CDR3 size: 11 residues. V was pared by 4 bases and J by 7 bases, with 6 bases between. Germline loops: CDR1 SGHRS, CDR2 YFSETQ. CDR3 in amino acids: CASSGRNEQFF. The CDR3 nucleotides are TGCGCCAGCAGCGGGAGAAATGAGCAGTTCTTC.

The chain has TRBV27 and TRBJ1-1, with TRBD1 as a possible D gene (5 bases). Trimming shortened V by 5 bases and J by 1 base, and 11 bases separated the two germline ends. CDR1 MNHEY and CDR2 SMNVEV come from the germline V gene (reference sequence). The CDR3 spans 14 residues. The CDR3 DNA follows: TGTGCCAGCAGTCCTCAGGGTTGGAACACTGAAGCTTTCTTT. This encodes CASSPQGWNTEAFF.

The sample holds one count of this clone. The chain recombines TRBV19 with TRBJ2-3; TRBD1 matches at 8 bases. The length of the CDR3 is 15 residues. After removal of 2 bases from V and 4 bases from J, the junction contained 5 bases not matched to a gene. CDR1 and CDR2 (germline): LNHDA, SQIVND (reference sequence). CDR3 in DNA: TGTGCCAGTAGTATATCCCAGGGGGCCCCAGATACGCAGTATTTT. Encoded protein: CASSISQGAPDTQYF.

This chain uses TRBV30 with TRBJ2-2, with D maybe TRBD2 (5 bases). Per the germline V gene, CDR1 is GTSNPN and CDR2 is SVGIG (reference sequence). V was shortened by 1 base and J by 1 base, with 7 bases between the two germline ends. The CDR3 is made up of 14 amino acids. CDR3 amino acids: CAWSGGKNTGELFF. As DNA, the CDR3 is TGTGCCTGGAGTGGAGGGAAGAACACCGGGGAGCTGTTTTTT.

The rearrangement joins TRBV5-4 to TRBJ2-7; 9 nucleotides agree with TRBD2. CDR1 and CDR2 from the germline V gene are SGHNT and YYREEE (reference sequence). V shed 2 bases and J 3 bases; nucleotides not matched to a gene: 6. The CDR3 sequence is 15 residues long. The CDR3 protein is CASSLSPSGNYEQYF. The CDR3 bases are TGTGCCAGCAGCTTAAGTCCTAGCGGGAACTACGAGCAGTACTTC.

The V gene is TRBV6-6, the J gene TRBJ2-3; D perhaps matches TRBD2 (5 bases). The V and J ends lost 2 bases and 5 bases respectively, with 17 bases between them. Per the germline V gene, CDR1 is MNHNY and CDR2 is SVGAGI (reference sequence). The CDR3 extends over 16 amino acids. CDR3 loop: CASSYGRGVLEDTQYF. Here the CDR3 DNA reads TGTGCCAGCAGTTACGGTCGGGGAGTCTTGGAAGATACGCAGTATTTT.

CDR3 DNA: TGTGCCAGCAGCTTTCGGACTAGCGGGAGTTCCTACAATGAGCAGTTCTTC. It is translated as CASSFRTSGSSYNEQFF. This rearrangement joins TRBV7-9 to TRBJ2-1; 13 positions match TRBD2. Per the germline V gene, CDR1 is SEHNR and CDR2 is FQNEAQ (reference sequence). V gave up 3 bases and J gave up 1 base; unmatched junction bases: 3. CDR3 length: 17 residues.